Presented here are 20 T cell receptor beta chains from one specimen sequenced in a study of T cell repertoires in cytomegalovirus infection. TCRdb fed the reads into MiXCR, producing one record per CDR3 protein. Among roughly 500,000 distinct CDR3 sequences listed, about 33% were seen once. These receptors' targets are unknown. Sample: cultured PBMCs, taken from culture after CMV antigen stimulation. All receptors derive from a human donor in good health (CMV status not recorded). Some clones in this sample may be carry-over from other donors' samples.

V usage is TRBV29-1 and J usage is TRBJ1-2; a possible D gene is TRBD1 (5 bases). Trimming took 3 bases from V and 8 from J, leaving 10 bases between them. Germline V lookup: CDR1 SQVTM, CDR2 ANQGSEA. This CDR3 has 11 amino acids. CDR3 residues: CSVEEGYGYTF. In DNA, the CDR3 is TGCAGCGTTGAGGAGGGGTACGGCTACACCTTC.

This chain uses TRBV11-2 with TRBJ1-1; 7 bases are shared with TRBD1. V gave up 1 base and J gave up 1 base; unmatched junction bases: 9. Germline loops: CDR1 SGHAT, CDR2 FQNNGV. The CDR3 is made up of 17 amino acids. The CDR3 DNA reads TGTGCCAGCAGCTTAGCGGGTAGACAGGGTTCGAACACTGAAGCTTTCTTT. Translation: CASSLAGRQGSNTEAFF.

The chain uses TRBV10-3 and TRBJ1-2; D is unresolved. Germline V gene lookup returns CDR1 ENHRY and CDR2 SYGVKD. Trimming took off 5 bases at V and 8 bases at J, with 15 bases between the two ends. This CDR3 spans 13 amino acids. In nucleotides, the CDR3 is TGTGCCATCAGTACCAGGTCGGGCAACGGCTACACCTTC. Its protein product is CAISTRSGNGYTF.

CDR3 sequence: CASSFEGRDGQPQHF. DNA of the CDR3: TGTGCCAGCAGTTTTGAGGGCAGGGACGGACAGCCCCAGCATTTT. The rearrangement links TRBV6-6 to TRBJ1-5, with a tentative D call TRBD1 (5 bases). V was clipped by 4 bases and J by 7 bases, with 17 bases between them. The CDR3 has 15 amino acids. Germline CDR1 reads MNHNY; CDR2 reads SVGAGI (reference sequence).

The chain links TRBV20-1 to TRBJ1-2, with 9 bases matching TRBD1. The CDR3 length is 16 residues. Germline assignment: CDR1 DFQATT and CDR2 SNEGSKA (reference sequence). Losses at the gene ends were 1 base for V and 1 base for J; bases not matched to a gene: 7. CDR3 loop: CSARGPGQGLNYGYTF. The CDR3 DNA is TGCAGTGCTAGAGGGCCGGGACAGGGACTTAACTATGGCTACACCTTC.

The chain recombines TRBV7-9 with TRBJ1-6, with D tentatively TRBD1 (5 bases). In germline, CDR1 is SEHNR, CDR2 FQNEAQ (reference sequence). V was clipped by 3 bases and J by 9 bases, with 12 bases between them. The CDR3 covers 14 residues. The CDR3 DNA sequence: TGTGCCAGCAGCTTGGGGGGTTCGGGTTCACCCCTCCACTTT. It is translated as CASSLGGSGSPLHF.

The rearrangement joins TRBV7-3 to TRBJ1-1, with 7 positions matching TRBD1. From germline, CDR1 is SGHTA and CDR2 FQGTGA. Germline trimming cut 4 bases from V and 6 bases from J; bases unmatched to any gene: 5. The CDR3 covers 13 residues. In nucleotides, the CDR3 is TGTGCCAGCAGCTCATCAGGGGGAGCTGAAGCTTTCTTT. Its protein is CASSSSGGAEAFF. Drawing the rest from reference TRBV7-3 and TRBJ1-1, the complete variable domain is GAGVSQTPSNKVTEKGKYVELRCDPISGHTALYWYRQSLGQGPEFLIYFQGTGAADDSGLPNDRFFAVRPEGSVSTLKIQRTERGDSAVYLCASSSSGGAEAFFGQGTRLTVV.

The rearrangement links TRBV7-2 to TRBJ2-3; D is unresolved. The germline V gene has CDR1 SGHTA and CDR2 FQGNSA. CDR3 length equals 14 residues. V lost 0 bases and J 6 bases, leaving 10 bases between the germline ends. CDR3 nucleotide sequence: TGTGCCAGCAGCTTAGCGCTAACAAGCGATACGCAGTATTTT. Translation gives CASSLALTSDTQYF.

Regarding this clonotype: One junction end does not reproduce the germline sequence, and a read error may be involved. CDR3 loop: CASSVTGGVRNF. In nucleotides, the CDR3 is TGTGCCAGCAGTGTGACAGGGGGCGTTCGGAACTTT. The chain links TRBV6-1 to TRBJ2-3; TRBD1 matches 10 bases. This CDR3 has 12 amino acids. The germline gives CDR1 MNHNS, CDR2 SASEGT.

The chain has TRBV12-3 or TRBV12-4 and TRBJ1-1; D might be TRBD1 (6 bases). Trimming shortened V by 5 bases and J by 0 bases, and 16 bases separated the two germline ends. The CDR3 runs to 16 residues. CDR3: CASSPGTSIMNTEAFF. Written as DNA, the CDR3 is TGTGCCAGCAGTCCCGGGACATCGATAATGAACACTGAAGCTTTCTTT.

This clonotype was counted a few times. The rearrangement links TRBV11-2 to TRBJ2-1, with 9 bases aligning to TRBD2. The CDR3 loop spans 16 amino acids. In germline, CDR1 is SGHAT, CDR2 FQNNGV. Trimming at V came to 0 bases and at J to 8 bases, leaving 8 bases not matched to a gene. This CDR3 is CASSLDMPSGIDEQFF. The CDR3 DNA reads TGTGCCAGCAGCTTAGATATGCCTAGCGGGATAGATGAGCAGTTCTTC.

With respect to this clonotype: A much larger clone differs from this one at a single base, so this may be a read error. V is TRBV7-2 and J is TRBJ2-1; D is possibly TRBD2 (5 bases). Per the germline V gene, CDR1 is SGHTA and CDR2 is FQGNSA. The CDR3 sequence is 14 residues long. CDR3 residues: CASGLASSYNEQFF. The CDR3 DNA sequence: TGTGCCAGCGGCTTAGCGAGCTCCTACAATGAGCAGTTCTTC.

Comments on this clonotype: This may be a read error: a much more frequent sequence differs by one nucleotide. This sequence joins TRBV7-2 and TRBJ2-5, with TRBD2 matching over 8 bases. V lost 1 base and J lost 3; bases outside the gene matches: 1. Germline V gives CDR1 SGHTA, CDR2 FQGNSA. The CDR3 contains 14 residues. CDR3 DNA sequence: TGTGCCAGCAGCTTAGTACTAGCGGAAGAGACCCAGTACTTC. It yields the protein CASSLVLAEETQYF.

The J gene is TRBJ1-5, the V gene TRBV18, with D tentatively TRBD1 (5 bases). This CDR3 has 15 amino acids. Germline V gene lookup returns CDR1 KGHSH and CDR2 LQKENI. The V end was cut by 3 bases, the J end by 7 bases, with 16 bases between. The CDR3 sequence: CASSPSGRDGQPQHF. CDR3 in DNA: TGTGCCAGCTCACCCTCAGGGCGGGATGGGCAGCCCCAGCATTTT.

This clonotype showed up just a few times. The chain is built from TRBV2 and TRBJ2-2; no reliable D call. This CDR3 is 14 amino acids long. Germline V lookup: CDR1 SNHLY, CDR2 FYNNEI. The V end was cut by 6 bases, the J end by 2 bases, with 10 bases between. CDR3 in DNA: TGTGCCAGCAGGGTCGTCGGAAACACCGGGGAGCTGTTTTTT. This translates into CASRVVGNTGELFF.

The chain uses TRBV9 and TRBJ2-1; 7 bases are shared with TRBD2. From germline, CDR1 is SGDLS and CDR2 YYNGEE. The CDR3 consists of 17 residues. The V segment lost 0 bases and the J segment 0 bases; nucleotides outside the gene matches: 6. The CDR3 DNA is TGTGCCAGCAGCGTAGAAGGTCGCGGGAGCTCCTACAATGAGCAGTTCTTC. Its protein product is CASSVEGRGSSYNEQFF.

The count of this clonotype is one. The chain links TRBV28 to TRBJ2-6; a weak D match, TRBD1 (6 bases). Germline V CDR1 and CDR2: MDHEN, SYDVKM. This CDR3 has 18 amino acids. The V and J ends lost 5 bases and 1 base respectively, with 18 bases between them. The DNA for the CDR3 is TGTGCCAGCAGTCCCGGGACAATAGCCCTATCTGGGGCCAACGTCCTGACTTTC. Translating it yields CASSPGTIALSGANVLTF.

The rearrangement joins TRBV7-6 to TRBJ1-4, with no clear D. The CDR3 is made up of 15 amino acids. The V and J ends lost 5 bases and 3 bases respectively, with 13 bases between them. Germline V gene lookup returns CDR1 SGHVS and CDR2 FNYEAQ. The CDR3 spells CASSPRAQPNEKLFF. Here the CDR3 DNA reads TGTGCCAGCAGCCCTAGAGCGCAGCCTAATGAAAAACTGTTTTTT.

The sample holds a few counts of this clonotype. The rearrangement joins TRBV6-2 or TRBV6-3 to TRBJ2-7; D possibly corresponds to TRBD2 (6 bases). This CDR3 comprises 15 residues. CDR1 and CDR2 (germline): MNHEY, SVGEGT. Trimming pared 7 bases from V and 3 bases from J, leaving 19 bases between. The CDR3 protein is CASNGVSGRNYEQYV. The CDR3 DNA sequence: TGTGCCAGCAATGGAGTTAGCGGCCGCAACTACGAGCAGTACGTC.

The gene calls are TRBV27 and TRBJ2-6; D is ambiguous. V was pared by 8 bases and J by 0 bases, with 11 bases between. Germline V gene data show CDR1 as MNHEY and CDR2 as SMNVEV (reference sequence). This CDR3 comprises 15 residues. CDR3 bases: TGTGCCAGCTCCCACGGTAGCTCTGGGGCCAACGTCCTGACTTTC. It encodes CASSHGSSGANVLTF.